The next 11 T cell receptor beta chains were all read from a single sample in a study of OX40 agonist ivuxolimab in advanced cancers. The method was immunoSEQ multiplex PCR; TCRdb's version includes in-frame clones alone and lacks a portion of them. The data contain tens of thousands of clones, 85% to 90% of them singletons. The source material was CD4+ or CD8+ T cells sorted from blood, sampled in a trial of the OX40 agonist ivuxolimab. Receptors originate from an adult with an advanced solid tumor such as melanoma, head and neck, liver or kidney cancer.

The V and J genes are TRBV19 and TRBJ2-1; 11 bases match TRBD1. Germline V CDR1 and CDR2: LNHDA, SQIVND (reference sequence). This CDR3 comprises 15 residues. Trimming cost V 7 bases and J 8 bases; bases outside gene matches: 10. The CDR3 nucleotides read TGTGCCAGTACCCGGACAGGGGGCTATATGGATGAGCAGTTCTTC. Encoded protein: CASTRTGGYMDEQFF.

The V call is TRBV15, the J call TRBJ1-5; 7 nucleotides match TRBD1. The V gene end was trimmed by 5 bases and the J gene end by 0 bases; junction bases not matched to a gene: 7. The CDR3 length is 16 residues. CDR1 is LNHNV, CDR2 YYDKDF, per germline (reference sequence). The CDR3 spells CATSFGTDYSNQPQHF. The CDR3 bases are TGTGCCACCAGCTTTGGGACAGATTATAGCAATCAGCCCCAGCATTTT.

The CDR3 nucleotides read TGTGCCAGTAGTATGAGATGGGTAGCGGGATCCACAGATACGCAGTATTTT. Protein product: CASSMRWVAGSTDTQYF. The rearrangement uses TRBV19 and TRBJ2-3, with TRBD2 identical over 8 bases. Per germline, CDR1 LNHDA and CDR2 SQIVND (reference sequence). The CDR3 covers 17 residues. V was clipped by 3 bases and J by 2 bases; unmatched bases: 10.

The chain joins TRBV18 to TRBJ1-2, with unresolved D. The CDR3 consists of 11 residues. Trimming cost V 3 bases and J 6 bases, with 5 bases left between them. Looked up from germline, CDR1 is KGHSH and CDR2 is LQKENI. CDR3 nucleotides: TGTGCCAGCTCACCTAGGGATGGCTACACCTTC. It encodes CASSPRDGYTF.

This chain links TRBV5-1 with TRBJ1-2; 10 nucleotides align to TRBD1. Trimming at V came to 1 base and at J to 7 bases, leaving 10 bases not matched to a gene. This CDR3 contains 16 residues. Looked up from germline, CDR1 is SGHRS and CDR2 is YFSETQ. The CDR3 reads CASSLTGQGEYGGYTF. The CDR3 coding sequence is TGCGCCAGCAGCTTGACCGGACAGGGGGAATATGGTGGCTACACCTTC.

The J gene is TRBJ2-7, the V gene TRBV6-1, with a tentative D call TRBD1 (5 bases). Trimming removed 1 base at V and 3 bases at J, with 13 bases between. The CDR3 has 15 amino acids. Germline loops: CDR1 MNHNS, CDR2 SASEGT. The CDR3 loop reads CASSEGDSRLYEQYF. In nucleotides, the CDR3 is TGTGCCAGCAGTGAAGGCGACAGCCGCCTCTACGAGCAGTACTTC.

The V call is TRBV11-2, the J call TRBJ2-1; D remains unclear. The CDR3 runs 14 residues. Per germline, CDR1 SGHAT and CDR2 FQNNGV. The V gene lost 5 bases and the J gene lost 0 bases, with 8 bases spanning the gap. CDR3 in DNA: TGTGCCAGCAGCCCCGTAAGCTCCTACAATGAGCAGTTCTTC. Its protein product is CASSPVSSYNEQFF.

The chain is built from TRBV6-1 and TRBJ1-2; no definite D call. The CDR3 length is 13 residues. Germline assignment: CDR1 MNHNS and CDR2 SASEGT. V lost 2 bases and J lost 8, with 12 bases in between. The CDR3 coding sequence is TGTGCCAGCAGTGAAAATTGGCCAGTCGGCTACACCTTC. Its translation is CASSENWPVGYTF.

In DNA, the CDR3 is TGTGCCAGCAGTTTGGACGGGGCTGGGGCCAACGTCCTGACTTTC. Amino acid sequence: CASSLDGAGANVLTF. This chain connects TRBV11-3 to TRBJ2-6; tentatively, D is TRBD2 (5 bases). Per the germline V gene, CDR1 is SGHNT and CDR2 is YENEEA. The CDR3 consists of 15 residues. Trimming left V 6 bases short and J 2 bases short, with 11 bases between. The complete variable domain, with remaining parts taken from reference TRBV11-3 and TRBJ2-6, reads EAGVVQSPRYKIIEKKQPVAFWCNPISGHNTLYWYLQNLGQGPELLIRYENEEAVDDSQLPKDRFSAERLKGVDSTLKIQPAELGDSAVYLCASSLDGAGANVLTFGAGSRLTVL.

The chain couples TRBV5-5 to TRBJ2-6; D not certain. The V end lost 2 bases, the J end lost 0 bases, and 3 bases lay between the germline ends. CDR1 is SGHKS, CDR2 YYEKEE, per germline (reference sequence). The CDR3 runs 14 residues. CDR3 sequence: CASSFDSGANVLTF. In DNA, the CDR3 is TGTGCCAGCAGCTTTGACTCTGGGGCCAACGTCCTGACTTTC.

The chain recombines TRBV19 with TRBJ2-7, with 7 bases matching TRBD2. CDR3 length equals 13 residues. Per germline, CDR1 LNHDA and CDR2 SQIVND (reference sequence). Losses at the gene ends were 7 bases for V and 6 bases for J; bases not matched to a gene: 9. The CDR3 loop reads CASTHWGGSEQYF. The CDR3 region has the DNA TGTGCCAGTACCCATTGGGGGGGTAGCGAGCAGTACTTC.